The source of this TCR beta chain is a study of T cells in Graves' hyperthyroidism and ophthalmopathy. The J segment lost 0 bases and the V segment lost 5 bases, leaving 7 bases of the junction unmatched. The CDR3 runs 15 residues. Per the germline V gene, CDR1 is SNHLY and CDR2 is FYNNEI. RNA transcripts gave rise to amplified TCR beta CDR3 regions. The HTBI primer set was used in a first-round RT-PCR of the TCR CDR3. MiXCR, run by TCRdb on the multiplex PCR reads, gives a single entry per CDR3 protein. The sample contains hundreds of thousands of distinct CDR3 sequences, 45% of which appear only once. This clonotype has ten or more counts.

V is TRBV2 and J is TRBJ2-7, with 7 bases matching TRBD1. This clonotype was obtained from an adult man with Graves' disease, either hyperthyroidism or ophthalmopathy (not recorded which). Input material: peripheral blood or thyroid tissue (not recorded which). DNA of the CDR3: TGTGCCAGCAGTAACGTCCGGGACAGCTCCTACGAGCAGTACTTC. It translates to CASSNVRDSSYEQYF.